The 23 T cell receptor beta chains in this list originate from one sample, sequenced in a study of siplizumab effects on memory and regulatory T cells. Measured with immunoSEQ multiplex PCR; TCRdb has only the in-frame clones, and not every one. The data show roughly 100,000 clones, just over 90% seen once. The sample was CD4+ T cells sorted from blood. These receptors were collected from a human donor in good health.

V is TRBV9 and J is TRBJ1-4; D is perhaps TRBD1 (5 bases). The CDR3 loop spans 15 amino acids. CDR1 is SGDLS and CDR2 is YYNGEE in the germline V gene. Trimming cost V 4 bases and J 7 bases, with 17 bases left between them. The CDR3 DNA follows: TGTGCCAGCAGCCCTACTCGAAGGGGCGGTGAAAAACTGTTTTTT. Translation gives CASSPTRRGGEKLFF.

V is TRBV30 and J is TRBJ1-2; possible D gene TRBD1, 6 bases. The CDR3 is 13 residues long. Germline V gives CDR1 GTSNPN, CDR2 SVGIG (reference sequence). V was cut by 7 bases and J by 5 bases, with 17 bases left in between. In DNA form, the CDR3 reads TGTGCCTCCGCACGGACAGCCCTTTATGGCTACACCTTC. Translation: CASARTALYGYTF. The whole variable domain, remainder taken from reference TRBV30 and TRBJ1-2, is SQTIHQWPATLVQPVGSPLSLECTVEGTSNPNLYWYRQAAGRGLQLLFYSVGIGQISSEVPQNLSASRPQDRQFILSSKKLLLSDSGFYLCASARTALYGYTFGSGTRLTVV.

This clone was detected once. CDR3: CASKRLAASYEQYF. CDR3 coding DNA: TGTGCCAGCAAACGACTAGCAGCCTCCTACGAGCAGTACTTC. V is TRBV6-1 and J is TRBJ2-7; TRBD2 matches 7 bases. Germline V lookup: CDR1 MNHNS, CDR2 SASEGT. The CDR3 is 14 residues long. Unmatched junction bases numbered 6, after V lost 7 bases and J lost 0 bases.

This clone was found once. The chain carries TRBV20-1 and TRBJ2-7, with D unclear. Per the germline V gene, CDR1 is DFQATT and CDR2 is SNEGSKA (reference sequence). The CDR3 loop spans 11 amino acids. The V end was cut by 3 bases, the J end by 4 bases, with 7 bases between. CDR3 sequence: CSASRLYEQYF. The DNA of the CDR3 is TGCAGTGCTAGTAGGCTTTACGAGCAGTACTTC.

The V gene is TRBV18, the J gene TRBJ2-1, with 11 bases lining up with TRBD2. The CDR3 is 16 residues long. Germline CDR1 KGHSH, CDR2 LQKENI. The V and J ends lost 0 bases and 6 bases, in that order; junction bases with no gene match: 4. The CDR3, as DNA: TGTGCCAGCTCACCACCTCTAGCGGGGGGTATCAATGAGCAGTTCTTC. Translated: CASSPPLAGGINEQFF.

This clone was detected once. The V call is TRBV9, the J call TRBJ1-1; D remains unclear. V gave up 0 bases and J gave up 2 bases, with 11 bases separating them. The CDR3 runs to 15 residues. CDR1 and CDR2 from the germline V gene are SGDLS and YYNGEE. CDR3 protein: CASSVEGLGNTEAFF. CDR3 coding DNA: TGTGCCAGCAGCGTAGAGGGTTTAGGTAACACTGAAGCTTTCTTT.

J is TRBJ2-7 and V is TRBV27; TRBD1 matches at 7 bases. The CDR3 runs 16 residues. The V gene's germline CDR1 is MNHEY and CDR2 SMNVEV (reference sequence). V trimming: 0 bases; J trimming: 0 bases; junction bases outside the gene matches: 5. This CDR3 reads CASSLSSTGSSYEQYF. For the CDR3, the DNA is TGTGCCAGCAGTTTATCGTCGACAGGGTCCTCCTACGAGCAGTACTTC.

This clone was observed a few times. The chain has TRBV27 and TRBJ1-2; 8 nucleotides agree with TRBD1. In germline, CDR1 is MNHEY, CDR2 SMNVEV (reference sequence). The V and J ends lost 6 bases and 8 bases, in that order; junction bases with no gene match: 8. This CDR3 has 13 residues. CDR3 coding DNA: TGTGCCAGCAGATTTAGGACAGGGAACGGCTACACCTTC. Its translation is CASRFRTGNGYTF.

The chain employs TRBV7-3 and TRBJ2-5, with D perhaps TRBD2 (6 bases). In germline, CDR1 is SGHTA, CDR2 FQGTGA. This CDR3 has 15 amino acids. V lost 6 bases to trimming and J lost 1 base, with 15 bases between them. The CDR3 protein is CASSLDGGIQETQYF. CDR3 in DNA: TGTGCCAGCAGTTTGGACGGCGGGATCCAAGAGACCCAGTACTTC.

This sequence joins TRBV19 and TRBJ1-3; D is perhaps TRBD1 (5 bases). The germline V and J ends were trimmed by 3 bases and 2 bases, with 17 bases remaining between them. There are 17 residues in the CDR3. CDR1 is LNHDA and CDR2 is SQIVND in the germline V gene (reference sequence). This chain's CDR3 is CASSILGLGGTGNTIYF. In DNA, the CDR3 is TGTGCCAGTAGTATTTTGGGGCTTGGAGGGACTGGAAACACCATATATTTT. Full variable domain (rest looked up from reference TRBV19 and TRBJ1-3): DGGITQSPKYLFRKEGQNVTLSCEQNLNHDAMYWYRQDPGQGLRLIYYSQIVNDFQKGDIAEGYSVSREKKESFPLTVTSAQKNPTAFYLCASSILGLGGTGNTIYFGEGSWLTVV.

To note about this clone: The junction differs from germline at one of its ends, possibly a read error. The CDR3 reads CRTSGRMRSF. DNA of the CDR3: TGCAGAACTAGCGGGAGAATGCGTTCGTTC. This chain uses TRBV29-1 with TRBJ2-7, with 11 positions matching TRBD2. Germline V gene lookup returns CDR1 SQVTM and CDR2 ANQGSEA. This CDR3 region has 10 residues.

The V and J genes are TRBV12-5 and TRBJ1-2; D gene unclear. Germline lookup yields CDR1 LGHNT and CDR2 FRNRAP. With 1 base removed from V and 4 bases from J, the gap between germline ends came to 4 bases. The CDR3 runs to 12 residues. CDR3 nucleotide sequence: TGTGCTAGTGGTTTGGCCGGCTATGGCTACACCTTC. It translates to CASGLAGYGYTF. Full variable domain (missing parts from reference TRBV12-5 and TRBJ1-2): DARVTQTPRHKVTEMGQEVTMRCQPILGHNTVFWYRQTMMQGLELLAYFRNRAPLDDSGMPKDRFSAEMPDATLATLKIQPSEPRDSAVYFCASGLAGYGYTFGSGTRLTVV.

The chain employs TRBV7-9 and TRBJ2-7; TRBD1 is a possible D gene (6 bases). The germline V gene encodes CDR1 SEHNR and CDR2 FQNEAQ (reference sequence). The CDR3 totals 15 residues. V was clipped by 3 bases and J by 0 bases, with 12 bases between them. Here the CDR3 DNA reads TGTGCCAGCAGCTTCAGGGGCGCCAGCTCCTACGAGCAGTACTTC. Protein product: CASSFRGASSYEQYF.

The rearrangement links TRBV27 to TRBJ2-5; unclear D gene. CDR1 is MNHEY and CDR2 is SMNVEV in the germline V gene (reference sequence). The ends were cut back, 5 bases at V and 5 bases at J, with 9 bases in the middle. The CDR3 is 12 residues long. The CDR3 sequence is CASSRLRETQYF. As DNA, the CDR3 is TGTGCCAGCAGTCGACTTAGGGAGACCCAGTACTTC.

This chain uses TRBV7-8 with TRBJ2-7; a weak D match, TRBD2 (6 bases). The germline V gene encodes CDR1 SGHVS and CDR2 FQNEAQ. Deletions cut 3 bases from V and 1 base from J, with 7 bases between. The CDR3 is 13 residues long. The CDR3 bases are TGTGCCAGCAGCTTGGGGAGGTCCTACGAGCAGTACTTC. Protein: CASSLGRSYEQYF.

This chain links TRBV6-5 with TRBJ2-4; the D gene could be TRBD1 or TRBD2 (5 bases each). This CDR3 is 12 amino acids long. V was shortened by 7 bases and J by 7 bases, with 11 bases between the two germline ends. CDR1 and CDR2 from the germline V gene are MNHEY and SVGAGI. CDR3 amino acids: CASTGTFNIQYF. The CDR3 DNA sequence: TGTGCCAGCACCGGGACCTTCAACATTCAGTACTTC.

The J gene is TRBJ2-2, the V gene TRBV5-4; D gene ambiguous. This CDR3 comprises 13 residues. Between the trimmed V and J ends, which lost 7 bases and 2 bases, there was a span of 9 bases. CDR1 SGHNT and CDR2 YYREEE come from the germline V gene (reference sequence). The DNA for the CDR3 is TGTGCCAGCGGACCGTACAACACCGGGGAGCTGTTTTTT. It yields the protein CASGPYNTGELFF. The whole variable domain, remainder taken from reference TRBV5-4 and TRBJ2-2, is ETGVTQSPTHLIKTRGQQVTLRCSSQSGHNTVSWYQQALGQGPQFIFQYYREEENGRGNFPPRFSGLQFPNYSSELNVNALELDDSALYLCASGPYNTGELFFGEGSRLTVL.

V and J are TRBV2 and TRBJ1-3; unclear D gene. CDR1 and CDR2 (germline): SNHLY, FYNNEI. The CDR3 consists of 13 residues. Trimming removed 7 bases from V and 3 bases from J, with 10 bases in between. In DNA form, the CDR3 reads TGTGCCAGCACCTTAGGGAGTGGAAACACCATATATTTT. Amino acids: CASTLGSGNTIYF.

This rearrangement joins TRBV2 to TRBJ1-2; weak D call: TRBD1 (5 bases). V was cut by 7 bases and J by 8 bases, with 20 bases left in between. The CDR3 has 14 residues. CDR1 SNHLY and CDR2 FYNNEI come from the germline V gene. CDR3 DNA sequence: TGTGCCAGCATCGGGGCCAGGGCGCCTAGAGGCTACACCTTC. It is translated as CASIGARAPRGYTF.

This clone was seen more than once but under ten times. This chain uses TRBV11-3 with TRBJ1-2; D is undetermined. The CDR3 sequence is 12 residues long. V was cut by 5 bases and J by 7 bases, with 11 bases left in between. CDR1 and CDR2 (germline): SGHNT, YENEEA. CDR3 in DNA: TGTGCCAGCAGCGACATACCGGGTGGCTACACCTTC. Its translation: CASSDIPGGYTF.

This chain connects TRBV6-6 to TRBJ1-2; TRBD1 aligns across 7 bases. From germline, CDR1 is MNHNY and CDR2 SVGAGI (reference sequence). CDR3 size: 16 residues. The J segment lost 7 bases and the V segment lost 5 bases, leaving 16 bases of the junction unmatched. As DNA, the CDR3 is TGTGCCAGCAGTCGTACCAAGGGAACGACAGGGACTGGCTACACCTTC. This gives the protein CASSRTKGTTGTGYTF.

The V and J genes are TRBV27 and TRBJ2-7; 7 bases map to TRBD2. The V segment lost 4 bases and the J segment 3 bases; nucleotides outside the gene matches: 6. Germline CDR1 and CDR2: MNHEY and SMNVEV (reference sequence). The CDR3 covers 14 residues. CDR3 protein: CASSSPGTIYEQYF. CDR3 nucleotide sequence: TGTGCCAGCAGTTCGCCCGGGACTATCTACGAGCAGTACTTC.

The chain is built from TRBV19 and TRBJ1-2; D is uncertain. In germline, CDR1 is LNHDA, CDR2 SQIVND (reference sequence). The CDR3 length is 17 residues. V shed 4 bases and J shed 4 bases, with 22 bases lying between them. CDR3 residues: CASSTNQAAGWGYGYTF. The DNA for the CDR3 is TGTGCCAGTAGTACGAACCAGGCGGCTGGCTGGGGCTATGGCTACACCTTC.